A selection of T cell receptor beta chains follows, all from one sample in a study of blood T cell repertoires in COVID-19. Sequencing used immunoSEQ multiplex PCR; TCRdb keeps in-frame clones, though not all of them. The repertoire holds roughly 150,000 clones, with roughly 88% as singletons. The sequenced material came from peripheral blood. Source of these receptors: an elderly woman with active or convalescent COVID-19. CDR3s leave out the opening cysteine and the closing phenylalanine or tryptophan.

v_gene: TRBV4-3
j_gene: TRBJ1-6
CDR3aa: ASSQTHRGSSPLH

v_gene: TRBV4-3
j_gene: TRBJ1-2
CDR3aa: ASSQGTDRGRGYT

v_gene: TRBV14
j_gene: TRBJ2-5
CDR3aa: ASSQAGQGWETQY

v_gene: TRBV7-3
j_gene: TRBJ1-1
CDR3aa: ASSLYPPGGGTEAF

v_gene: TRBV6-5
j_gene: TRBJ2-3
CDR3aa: ASSYSGATDTQY

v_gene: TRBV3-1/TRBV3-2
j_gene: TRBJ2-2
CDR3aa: ASSQDVSITGELF

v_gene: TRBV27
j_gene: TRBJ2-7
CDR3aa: ASSVDRGRVDEQY

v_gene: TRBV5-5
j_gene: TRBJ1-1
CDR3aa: ASSLRAGQGDTEAF

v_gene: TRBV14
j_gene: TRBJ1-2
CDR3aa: ASATRGGVFGYT

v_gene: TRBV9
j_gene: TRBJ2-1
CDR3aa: ASSVDVGTSGGNENEQF

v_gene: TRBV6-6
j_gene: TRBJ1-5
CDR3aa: ASRGTETNQPQH

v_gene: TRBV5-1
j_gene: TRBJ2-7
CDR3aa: ASSLGYGTGLNEQY

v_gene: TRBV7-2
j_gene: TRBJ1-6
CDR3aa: APVGPGPYNSPLH

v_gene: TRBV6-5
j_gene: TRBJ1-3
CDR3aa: ASSYGRGSGNTIY

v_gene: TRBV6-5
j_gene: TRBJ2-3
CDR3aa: ASSYSTSGGIDTQY

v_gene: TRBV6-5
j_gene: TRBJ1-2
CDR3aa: ASSSTYLGGYT

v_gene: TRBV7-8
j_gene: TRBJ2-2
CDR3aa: ASSTRRDPNPGELF

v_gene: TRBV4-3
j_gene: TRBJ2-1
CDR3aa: ASSQDGIARYNEQF

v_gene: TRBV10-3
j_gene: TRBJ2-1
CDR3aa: AISSGGGSEQF

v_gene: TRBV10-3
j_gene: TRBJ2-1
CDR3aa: AISGMEQSNEQF

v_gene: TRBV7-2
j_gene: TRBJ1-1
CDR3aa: ASSLDYPTEAF

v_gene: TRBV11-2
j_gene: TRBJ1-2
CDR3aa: ASSFILGKTGGDGYT

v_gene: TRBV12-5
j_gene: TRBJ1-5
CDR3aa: ASADRFSNQPQH

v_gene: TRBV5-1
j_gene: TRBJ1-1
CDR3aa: ASSPRTANTEAF

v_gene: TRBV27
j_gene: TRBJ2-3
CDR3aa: ASSFNQGGTDTQY

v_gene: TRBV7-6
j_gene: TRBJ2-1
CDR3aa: ASSSLAGGYNEQF

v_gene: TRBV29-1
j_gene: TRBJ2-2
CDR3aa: SATLADPNTGELF

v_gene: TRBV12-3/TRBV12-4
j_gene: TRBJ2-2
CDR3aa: ASRPGIGELF

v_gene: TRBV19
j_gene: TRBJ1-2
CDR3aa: ASIAGTGTGGYT

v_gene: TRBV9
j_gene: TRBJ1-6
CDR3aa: ASNPTANNSPLH

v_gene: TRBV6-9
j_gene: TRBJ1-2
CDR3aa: ATRDRDYGYT

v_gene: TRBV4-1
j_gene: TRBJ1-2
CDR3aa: ASSQGLEGYT

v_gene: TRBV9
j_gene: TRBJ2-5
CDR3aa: ASSVGGLAEETQY

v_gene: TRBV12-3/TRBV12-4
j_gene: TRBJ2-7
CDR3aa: ASTLDSTYEQY

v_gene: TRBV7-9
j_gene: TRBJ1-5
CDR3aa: ASSLTGTGNQPQH

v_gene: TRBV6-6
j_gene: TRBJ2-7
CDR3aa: ASSYDRGVTYEQY

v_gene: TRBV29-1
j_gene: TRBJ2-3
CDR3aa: SVPGGMRLAGITDTQY

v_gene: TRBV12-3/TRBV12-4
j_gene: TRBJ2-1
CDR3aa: ASGWNEQF

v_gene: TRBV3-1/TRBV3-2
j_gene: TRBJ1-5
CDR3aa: ASSHGGQGGNQPQH

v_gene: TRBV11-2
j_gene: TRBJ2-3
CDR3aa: ASSLGAGGDTQY

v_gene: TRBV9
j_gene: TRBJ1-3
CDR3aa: ASSVGQGSSGNTIY

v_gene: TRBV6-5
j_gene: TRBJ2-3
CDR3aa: ASSYFGQPGGDTQY

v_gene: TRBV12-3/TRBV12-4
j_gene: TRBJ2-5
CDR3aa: ASSWASETQY

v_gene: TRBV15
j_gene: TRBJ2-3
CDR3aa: ATSRDRGSGDTQY

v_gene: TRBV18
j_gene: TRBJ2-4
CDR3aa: ASSPGEQPRNIQY

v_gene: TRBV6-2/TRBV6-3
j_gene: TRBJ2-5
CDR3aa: ASTPLAGGRETQY

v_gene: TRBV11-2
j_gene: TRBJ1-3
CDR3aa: ASSLDRQAAGNTIY

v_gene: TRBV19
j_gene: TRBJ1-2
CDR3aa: ATMGVRGYT

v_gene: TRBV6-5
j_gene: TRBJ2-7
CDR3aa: ASSSTSGGAFEQY

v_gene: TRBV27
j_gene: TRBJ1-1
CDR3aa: ASSTQGAGNTEAF

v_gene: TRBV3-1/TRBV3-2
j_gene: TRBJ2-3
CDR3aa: ASSQDGPAVSTDTQY

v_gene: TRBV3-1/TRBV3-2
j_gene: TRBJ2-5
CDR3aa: ASSYYLAGPY

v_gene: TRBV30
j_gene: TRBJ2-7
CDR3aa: AWSVLTSRY

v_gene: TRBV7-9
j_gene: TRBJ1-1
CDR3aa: ASSFTGTEAF

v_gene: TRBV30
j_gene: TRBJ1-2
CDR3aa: AWSEAGAPRGDYGYT

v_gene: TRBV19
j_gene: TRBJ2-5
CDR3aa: ASSPRGGGPWETQY

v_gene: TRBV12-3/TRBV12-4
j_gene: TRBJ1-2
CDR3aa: ASRSDGMRGYT